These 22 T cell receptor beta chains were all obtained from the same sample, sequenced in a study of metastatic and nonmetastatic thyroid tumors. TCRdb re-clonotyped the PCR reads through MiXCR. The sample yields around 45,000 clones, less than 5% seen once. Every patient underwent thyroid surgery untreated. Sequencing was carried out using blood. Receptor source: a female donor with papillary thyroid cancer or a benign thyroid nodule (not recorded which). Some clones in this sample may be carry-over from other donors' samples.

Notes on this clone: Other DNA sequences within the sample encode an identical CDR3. This chain's CDR3 is CSAREPLAGSTGELFF. The CDR3 region has the DNA TGCAGTGCTAGAGAGCCACTAGCGGGTAGCACCGGGGAGCTGTTTTTT. V usage is TRBV20-1 and J usage is TRBJ2-2; 9 bases match TRBD2. The germline V gene has CDR1 DFQATT and CDR2 SNEGSKA (reference sequence). Trimming took 0 bases from V and 4 from J; bases not matched to a gene: 6. The CDR3 has 16 amino acids.

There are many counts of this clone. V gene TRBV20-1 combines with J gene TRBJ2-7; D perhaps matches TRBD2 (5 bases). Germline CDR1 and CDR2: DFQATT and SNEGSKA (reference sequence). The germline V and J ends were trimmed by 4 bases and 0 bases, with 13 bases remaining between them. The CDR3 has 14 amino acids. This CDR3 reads CSATERKSSYEQYF. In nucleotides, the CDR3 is TGCAGTGCTACTGAGCGGAAGAGCTCCTACGAGCAGTACTTC.

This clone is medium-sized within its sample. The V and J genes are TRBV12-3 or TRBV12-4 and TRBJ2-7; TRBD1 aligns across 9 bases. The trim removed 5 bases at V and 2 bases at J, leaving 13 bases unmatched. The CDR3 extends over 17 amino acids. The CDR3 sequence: CASSGTIDRGVPYEQYF. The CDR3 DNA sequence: TGTGCCAGCAGTGGAACAATAGACAGGGGGGTACCCTACGAGCAGTACTTC.

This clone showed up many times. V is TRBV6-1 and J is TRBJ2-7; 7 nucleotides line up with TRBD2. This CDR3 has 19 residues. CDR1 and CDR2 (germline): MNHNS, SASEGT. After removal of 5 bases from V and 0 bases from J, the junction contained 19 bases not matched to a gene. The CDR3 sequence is CASSSGTVASGSNSYEQYF. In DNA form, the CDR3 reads TGTGCCAGCAGTTCCGGCACAGTGGCTAGCGGTAGTAACTCCTACGAGCAGTACTTC.

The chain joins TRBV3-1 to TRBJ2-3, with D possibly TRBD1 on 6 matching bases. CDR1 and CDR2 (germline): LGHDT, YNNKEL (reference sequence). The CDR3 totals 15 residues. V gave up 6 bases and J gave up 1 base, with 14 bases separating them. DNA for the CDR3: TGTGCCAGCAGGGACACAGGGAAAGGCACAGATACGCAGTATTTT. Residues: CASRDTGKGTDTQYF.

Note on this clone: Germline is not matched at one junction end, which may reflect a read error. CDR3 sequence: CSASTLSLFTF. CDR3 DNA sequence: TGCAGTGCCTCTACCTTGTCTCTATTCACCTTT. The V and J genes are TRBV20-1 and TRBJ1-1; D uncertain. CDR3 length equals 11 residues. Germline lookup yields CDR1 DFQATT and CDR2 SNEGSKA (reference sequence).

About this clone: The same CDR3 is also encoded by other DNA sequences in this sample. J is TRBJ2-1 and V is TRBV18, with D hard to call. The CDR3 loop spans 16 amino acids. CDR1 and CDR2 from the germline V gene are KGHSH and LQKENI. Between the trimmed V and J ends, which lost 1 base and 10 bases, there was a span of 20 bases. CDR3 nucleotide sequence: TGTGCCAGCTCACCACAACGGGTACCCTACGTGCGGGAGCAGTTCTTC. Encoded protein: CASSPQRVPYVREQFF.

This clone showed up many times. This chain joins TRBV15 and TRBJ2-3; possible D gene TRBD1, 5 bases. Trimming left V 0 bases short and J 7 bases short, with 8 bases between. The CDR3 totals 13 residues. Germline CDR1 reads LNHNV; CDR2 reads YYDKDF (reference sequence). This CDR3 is CATSRDQGYTQYF. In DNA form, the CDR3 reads TGTGCCACCAGCAGAGATCAGGGATATACGCAGTATTTT.

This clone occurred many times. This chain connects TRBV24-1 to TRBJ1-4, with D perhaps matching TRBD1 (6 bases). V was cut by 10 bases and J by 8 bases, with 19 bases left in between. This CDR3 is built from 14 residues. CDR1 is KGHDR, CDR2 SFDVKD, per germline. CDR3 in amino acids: CATPTGRLCEKLFF. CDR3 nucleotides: TGTGCCACACCTACAGGGCGCCTTTGCGAAAAACTGTTTTTT.

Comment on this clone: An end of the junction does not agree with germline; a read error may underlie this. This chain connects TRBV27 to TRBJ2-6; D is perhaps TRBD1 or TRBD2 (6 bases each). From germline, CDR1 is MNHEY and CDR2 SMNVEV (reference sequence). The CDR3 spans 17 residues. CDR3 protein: CASITEEGVSGSNVLTF. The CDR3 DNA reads TGTGCCAGCATTACCGAGGAGGGGGTATCTGGGTCCAACGTCCTGACTTTC.

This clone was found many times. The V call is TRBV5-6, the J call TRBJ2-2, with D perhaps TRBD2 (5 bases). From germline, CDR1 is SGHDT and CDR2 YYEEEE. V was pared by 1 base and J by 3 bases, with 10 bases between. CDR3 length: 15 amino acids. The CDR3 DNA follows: TGTGCCAGCAGCTTGTCGGACTCCTACACCGGGGAGCTGTTTTTT. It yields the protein CASSLSDSYTGELFF.

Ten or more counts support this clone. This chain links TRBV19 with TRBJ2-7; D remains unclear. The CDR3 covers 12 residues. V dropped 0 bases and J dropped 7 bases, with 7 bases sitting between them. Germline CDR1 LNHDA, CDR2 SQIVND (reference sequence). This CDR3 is CASSIDPREQYF. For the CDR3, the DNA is TGTGCCAGTAGTATAGATCCGCGGGAGCAGTACTTC.

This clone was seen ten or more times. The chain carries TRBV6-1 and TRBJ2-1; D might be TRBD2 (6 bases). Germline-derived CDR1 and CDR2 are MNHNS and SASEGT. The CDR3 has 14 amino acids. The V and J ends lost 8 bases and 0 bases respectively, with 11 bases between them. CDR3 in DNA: TGTGCCAGCTCCGGGACTGTCTCCTACAATGAGCAGTTCTTC. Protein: CASSGTVSYNEQFF.

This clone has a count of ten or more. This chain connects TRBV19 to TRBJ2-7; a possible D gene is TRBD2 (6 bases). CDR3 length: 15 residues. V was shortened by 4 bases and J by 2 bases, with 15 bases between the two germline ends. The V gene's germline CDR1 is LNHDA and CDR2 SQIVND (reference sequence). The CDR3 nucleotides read TGTGCCAGTAGTAGAGTTGAGGGAGGTACCTACGAGCAGTACTTC. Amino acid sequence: CASSRVEGGTYEQYF.

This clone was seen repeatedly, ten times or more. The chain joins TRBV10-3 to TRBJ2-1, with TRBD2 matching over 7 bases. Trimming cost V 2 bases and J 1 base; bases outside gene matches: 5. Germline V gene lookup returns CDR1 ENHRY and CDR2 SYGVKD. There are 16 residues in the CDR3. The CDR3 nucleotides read TGTGCCATCAGTGAGCAGGTTAGCGGGTCCTACAATGAGCAGTTCTTC. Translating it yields CAISEQVSGSYNEQFF.

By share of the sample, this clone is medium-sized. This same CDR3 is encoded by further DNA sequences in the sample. Written as DNA, the CDR3 is TGTGCCAGCAGTCGGGACTCGACCTCTGGGGCCAACGTCCTGACTTTC. Its protein product is CASSRDSTSGANVLTF. The chain joins TRBV6-1 to TRBJ2-6, with a weak D call TRBD2 (6 bases). The CDR3 length is 16 residues. V lost 5 bases, J lost 0 bases, and 11 bases lay in between. Germline CDR1 reads MNHNS; CDR2 reads SASEGT.

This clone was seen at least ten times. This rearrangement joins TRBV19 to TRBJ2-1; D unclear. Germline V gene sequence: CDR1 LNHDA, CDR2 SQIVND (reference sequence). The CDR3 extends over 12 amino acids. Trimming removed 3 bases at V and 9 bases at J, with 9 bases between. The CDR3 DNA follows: TGTGCCAGTAGTATGCAAATTCCTGAGCAGTTCTTC. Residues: CASSMQIPEQFF.

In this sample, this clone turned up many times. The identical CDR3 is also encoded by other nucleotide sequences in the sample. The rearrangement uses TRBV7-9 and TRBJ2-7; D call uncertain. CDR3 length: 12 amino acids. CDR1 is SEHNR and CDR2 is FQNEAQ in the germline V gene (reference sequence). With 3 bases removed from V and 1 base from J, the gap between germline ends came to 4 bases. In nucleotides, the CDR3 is TGTGCCAGCAGCTTTTTGTCCTACGAGCAGTACTTC. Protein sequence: CASSFLSYEQYF.

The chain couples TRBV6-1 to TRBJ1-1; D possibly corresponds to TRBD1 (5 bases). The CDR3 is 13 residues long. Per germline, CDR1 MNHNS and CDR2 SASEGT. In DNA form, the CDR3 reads TGTGCTAGCCCACAGTCCGGGGGCACTGAAGCTTTCTTT. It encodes CASPQSGGTEAFF.

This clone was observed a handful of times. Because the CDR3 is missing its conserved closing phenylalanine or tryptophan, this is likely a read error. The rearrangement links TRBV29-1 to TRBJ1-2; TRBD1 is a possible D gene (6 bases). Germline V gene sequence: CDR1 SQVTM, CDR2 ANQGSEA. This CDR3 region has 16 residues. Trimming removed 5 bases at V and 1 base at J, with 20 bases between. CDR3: CSVWYPPGHLNYGYTL. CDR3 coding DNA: TGCAGCGTTTGGTACCCCCCGGGACATCTTAACTATGGCTACACCCTA.

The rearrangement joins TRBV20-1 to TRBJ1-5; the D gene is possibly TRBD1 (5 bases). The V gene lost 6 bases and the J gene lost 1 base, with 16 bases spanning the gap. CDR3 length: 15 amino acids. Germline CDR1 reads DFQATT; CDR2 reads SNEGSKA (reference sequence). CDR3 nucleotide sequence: TGCAGTGCCACCATTACCGGGGCGAGCAATCAGCCCCAGCATTTT. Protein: CSATITGASNQPQHF.

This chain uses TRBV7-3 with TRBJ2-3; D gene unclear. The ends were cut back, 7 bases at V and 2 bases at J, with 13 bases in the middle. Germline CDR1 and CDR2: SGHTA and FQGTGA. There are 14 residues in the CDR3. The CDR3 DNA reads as TGTGCCAGCACCTCAGACTTTAACACAGATACGCAGTATTTT. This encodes CASTSDFNTDTQYF.